The 7 T cell receptor beta chains given below trace back to one sample, sequenced in a study of T cells in Graves' hyperthyroidism and ophthalmopathy. TCR beta CDR3 regions were amplified from RNA transcripts. The TCR CDR3 first-round RT-PCR relied on the HTBI primer set. TCRdb reprocessed the multiplex PCR reads with MiXCR, giving one entry per CDR3 protein. Of a few hundred thousand distinct CDR3 sequences listed, roughly 15% are singletons. Sequenced material: blood. The receptors stem from a woman in her forties with Graves' ophthalmopathy.

This clonotype was detected a few times. The V and J genes are TRBV6-1 and TRBJ2-1; 10 bases match TRBD2. The CDR3 runs 15 residues. Germline loops: CDR1 MNHNS, CDR2 SASEGT. The ends lost 5 bases at V and 5 bases at J; junction bases unmatched: 6. The CDR3 is CASSPSGRGNNEQFF. Written as DNA, the CDR3 is TGTGCCAGCAGTCCCAGCGGGAGGGGCAACAATGAGCAGTTCTTC.

This clonotype was detected only a few times. The genes are TRBV10-3 and TRBJ1-5; possibly TRBD1 for D (5 bases). CDR3 size: 12 residues. Between the trimmed V and J ends, which lost 10 bases and 8 bases, there was a span of 15 bases. Germline V gene data show CDR1 as ENHRY and CDR2 as SYGVKD. CDR3 nucleotide sequence: TGTGCCACCCAGACAGCCGGGGAGCCCCAGCATTTT. Its translation is CATQTAGEPQHF.

This rearrangement joins TRBV28 to TRBJ2-1, with D unclear. CDR1 is MDHEN, CDR2 SYDVKM, per germline. CDR3 length: 16 amino acids. Trimming stripped 5 bases from V and 0 bases from J, with 14 bases between. The CDR3 here is CASSPPTRSSYNEQFF. In nucleotides, the CDR3 is TGTGCCAGCAGTCCCCCGACCCGCAGCTCCTACAATGAGCAGTTCTTC.

V gene TRBV7-2 combines with J gene TRBJ2-5; perhaps D is TRBD1 or TRBD2 (7 bases each). The V end lost 5 bases, the J end lost 5 bases, and 15 bases lay between the germline ends. The CDR3 loop spans 14 amino acids. Looked up from germline, CDR1 is SGHTA and CDR2 is FQGNSA. CDR3 protein: CASSPQGGSETQYF. The CDR3 DNA follows: TGTGCCAGCAGCCCTCAGGGGGGGTCGGAGACCCAGTACTTC.

This clonotype was detected ten times or more. The chain employs TRBV18 and TRBJ1-3; D unclear. The germline CDR1 and CDR2 sequences are KGHSH and LQKENI. The CDR3 covers 13 residues. V was trimmed by 4 bases and J by 0 bases, leaving 4 bases between them. The CDR3 sequence: CASSRDSGNTIYF. Written as DNA, the CDR3 is TGTGCCAGCTCACGGGACTCTGGAAACACCATATATTTT.

This clonotype was seen more than once but under ten times. The V call is TRBV20-1, the J call TRBJ2-3, with D maybe TRBD2 (7 bases). Germline V lookup: CDR1 DFQATT, CDR2 SNEGSKA (reference sequence). CDR3 length: 14 residues. V lost 3 bases to trimming and J lost 6 bases, with 16 bases between them. CDR3 bases: TGCAGTGCTAGGCAGGGGAGGGTTGGCGATACGCAGTATTTT. Protein: CSARQGRVGDTQYF.

In its sample, this clonotype was seen many times. This chain connects TRBV15 to TRBJ1-2, with D maybe TRBD1 (5 bases). Germline CDR1 and CDR2: LNHNV and YYDKDF (reference sequence). With 2 bases removed from V and 8 bases from J, the gap between germline ends came to 9 bases. This CDR3 contains 12 residues. The CDR3 spells CATSRNGDGYTF. The CDR3 bases are TGTGCCACCAGCAGAAATGGGGACGGCTACACCTTC.